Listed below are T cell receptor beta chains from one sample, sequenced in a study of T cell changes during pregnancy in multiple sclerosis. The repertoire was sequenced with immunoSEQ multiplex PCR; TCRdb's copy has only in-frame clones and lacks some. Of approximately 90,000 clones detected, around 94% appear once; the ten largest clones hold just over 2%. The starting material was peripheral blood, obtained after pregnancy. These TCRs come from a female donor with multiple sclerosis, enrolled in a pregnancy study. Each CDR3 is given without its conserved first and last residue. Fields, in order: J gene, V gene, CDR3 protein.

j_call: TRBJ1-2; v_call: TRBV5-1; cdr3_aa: ASSFPGQLYGYT
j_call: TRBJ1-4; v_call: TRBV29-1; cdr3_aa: SVNDRRGEKLF
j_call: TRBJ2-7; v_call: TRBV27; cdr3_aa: ASSGLGGVGEQY
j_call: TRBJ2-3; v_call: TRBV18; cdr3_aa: ASSGTSWGTQY
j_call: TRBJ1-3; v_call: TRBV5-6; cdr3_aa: ASSLSGLFSGNTIY
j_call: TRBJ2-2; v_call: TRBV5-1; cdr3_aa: ASSLSITGELF
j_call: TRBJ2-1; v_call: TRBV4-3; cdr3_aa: ASSQDSSSYNEQF
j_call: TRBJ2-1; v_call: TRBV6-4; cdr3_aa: ASRDLAGADNEQF
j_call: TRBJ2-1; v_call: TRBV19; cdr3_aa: ASSIPPAGLNNEQF
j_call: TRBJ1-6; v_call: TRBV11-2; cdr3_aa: ASSLPRGGGSPLH
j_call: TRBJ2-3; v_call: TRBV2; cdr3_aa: ASRGGSGRGSDTQY
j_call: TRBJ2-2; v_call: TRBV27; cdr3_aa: ASSFQSGTSAPGELF
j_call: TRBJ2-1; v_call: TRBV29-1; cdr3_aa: SVGTAYNEQF
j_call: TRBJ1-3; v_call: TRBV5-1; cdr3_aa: ASSQGSSGNTIY
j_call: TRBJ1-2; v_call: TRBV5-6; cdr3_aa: ASSLVGVSGYT
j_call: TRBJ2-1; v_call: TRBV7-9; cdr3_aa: ASRGRDLDEQF
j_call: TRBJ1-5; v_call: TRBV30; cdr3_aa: ACSTGGNQPQH
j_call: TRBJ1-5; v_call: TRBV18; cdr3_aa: ASSNNRVLNQPQH
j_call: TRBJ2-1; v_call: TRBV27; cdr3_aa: ASRPPGGGPYNEQF
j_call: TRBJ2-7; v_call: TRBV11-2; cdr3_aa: ASSLGGGPLYEQY
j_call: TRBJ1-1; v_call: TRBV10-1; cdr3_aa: ASSFDRGSTEAF
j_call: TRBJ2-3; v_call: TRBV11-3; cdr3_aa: ASSFTGTMVDTQY
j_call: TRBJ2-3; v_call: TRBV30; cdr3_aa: AWSVYAGVDTQY
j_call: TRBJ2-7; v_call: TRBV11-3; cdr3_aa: ASSPGQGGGLVYEQY
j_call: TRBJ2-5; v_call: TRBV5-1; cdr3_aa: ASSRGGETQY
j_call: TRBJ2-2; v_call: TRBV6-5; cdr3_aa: ASKSGMGNTGELF
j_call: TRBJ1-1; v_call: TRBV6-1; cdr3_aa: AHKRVLNTEAF
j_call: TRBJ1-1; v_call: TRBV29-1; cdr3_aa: SVEDNRRTEAF
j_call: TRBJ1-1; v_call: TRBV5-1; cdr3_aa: ASRFQGAAEAF
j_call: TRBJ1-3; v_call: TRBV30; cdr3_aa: AWSFAGNTIY
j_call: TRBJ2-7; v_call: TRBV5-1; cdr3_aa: ASSFGDRGFSYEQY
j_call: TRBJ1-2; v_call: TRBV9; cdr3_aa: ASSVVYMGPRGPYYGYT
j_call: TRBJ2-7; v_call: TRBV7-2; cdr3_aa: ATTDRGIREQY
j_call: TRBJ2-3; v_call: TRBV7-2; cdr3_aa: ASSRGLAGGALTDTQY
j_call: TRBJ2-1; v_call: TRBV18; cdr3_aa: ASSGGAPEQF
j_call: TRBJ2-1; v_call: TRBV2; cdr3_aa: ASKEREGHDNEQF
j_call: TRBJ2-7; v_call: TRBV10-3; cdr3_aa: AISESGRGVDEQY
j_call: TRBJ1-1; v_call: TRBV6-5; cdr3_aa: ASSPRTDTEAF
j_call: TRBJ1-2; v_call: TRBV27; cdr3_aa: ASSPLGQGRGYT
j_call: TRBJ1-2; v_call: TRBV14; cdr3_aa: ASSLAGARHGYT
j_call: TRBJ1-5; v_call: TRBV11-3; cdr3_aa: AGRGRVHYSNQPQH
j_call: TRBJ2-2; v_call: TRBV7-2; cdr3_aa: ASSLNPGGDTGELF
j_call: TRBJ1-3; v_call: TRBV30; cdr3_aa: AWGQAAAGNTIY
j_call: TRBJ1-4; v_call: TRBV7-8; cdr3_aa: ASSWDRVSEKLF
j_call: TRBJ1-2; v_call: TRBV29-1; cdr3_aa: SVGGQGGGYT
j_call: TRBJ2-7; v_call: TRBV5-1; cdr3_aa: ASSFGGGAYEQY
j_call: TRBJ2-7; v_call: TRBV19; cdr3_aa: ASSTYGTRTYEQY